The entry below gives a single T cell receptor (beta chain) sequence along with its context. Its antigen is not known. The germline V and J ends were trimmed by 4 bases and 5 bases, with 13 bases remaining between them. Germline V gene lookup returns CDR1 SGHKS and CDR2 YYEKEE (reference sequence). The CDR3 has 14 amino acids. Making use of molecular barcodes, quantitative 5'-RACE generated TCR beta libraries. A single record per CDR3 protein comes from TCRdb applying MiXCR to the 5' RACE reads. The sample has roughly 240,000 distinct CDR3 sequences, 32% seen once. The data were taken from a study of CD8 T cells in ankylosing spondylitis. Regarding the study as a whole: What appeared characteristic of ankylosing spondylitis blood was a TCR beta motif of eight highly homologous variants.

The chain links TRBV5-5 to TRBJ2-1; D is perhaps TRBD1 (6 bases). Source material: blood, either unsorted or a sorted T cell fraction (not recorded which). The sequence was obtained from a male donor with ankylosing spondylitis or in good health (not recorded which). The CDR3 nucleotides are TGTGCCAGCAGCCTGCAGGGGTTCCACAATGAGCAGTTCTTC. The encoded protein is CASSLQGFHNEQFF.